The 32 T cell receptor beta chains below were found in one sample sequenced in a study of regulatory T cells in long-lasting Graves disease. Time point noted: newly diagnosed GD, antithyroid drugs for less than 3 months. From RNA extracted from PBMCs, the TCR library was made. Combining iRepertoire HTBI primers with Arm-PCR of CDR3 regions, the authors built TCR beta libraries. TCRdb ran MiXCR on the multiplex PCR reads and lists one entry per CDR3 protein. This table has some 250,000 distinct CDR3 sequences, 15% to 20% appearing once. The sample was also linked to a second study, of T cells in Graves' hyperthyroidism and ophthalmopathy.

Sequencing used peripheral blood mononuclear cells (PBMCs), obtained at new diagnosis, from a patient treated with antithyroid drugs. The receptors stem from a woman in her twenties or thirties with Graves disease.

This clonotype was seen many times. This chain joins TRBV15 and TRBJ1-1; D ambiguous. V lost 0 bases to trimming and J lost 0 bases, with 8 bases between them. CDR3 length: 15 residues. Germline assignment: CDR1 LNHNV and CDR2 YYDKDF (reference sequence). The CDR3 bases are TGTGCCACCAGCAGAGAGAAGGGCATGAACACTGAAGCTTTCTTT. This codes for CATSREKGMNTEAFF.

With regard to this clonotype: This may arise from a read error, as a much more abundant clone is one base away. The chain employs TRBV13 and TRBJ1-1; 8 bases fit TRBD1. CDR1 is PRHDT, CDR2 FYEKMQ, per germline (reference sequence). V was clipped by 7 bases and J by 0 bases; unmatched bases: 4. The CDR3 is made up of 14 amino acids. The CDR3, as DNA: TGTGCCAGCAAGACAGGGGCCCTGAACACTGAAGCTTTCTTT. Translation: CASKTGALNTEAFF.

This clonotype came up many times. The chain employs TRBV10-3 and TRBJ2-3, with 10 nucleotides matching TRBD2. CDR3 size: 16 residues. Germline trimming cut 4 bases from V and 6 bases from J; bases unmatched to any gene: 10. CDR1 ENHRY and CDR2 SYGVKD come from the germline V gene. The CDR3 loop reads CAISAITSGEADTQYF. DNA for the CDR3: TGTGCCATCAGTGCCATCACTAGCGGGGAGGCGGATACGCAGTATTTT.

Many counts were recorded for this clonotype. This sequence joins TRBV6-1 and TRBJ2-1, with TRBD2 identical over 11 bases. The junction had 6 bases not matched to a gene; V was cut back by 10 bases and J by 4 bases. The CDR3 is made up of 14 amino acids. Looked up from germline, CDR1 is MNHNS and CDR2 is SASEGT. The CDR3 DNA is TGTGCCATCCCGGGACTAGCGGCTTACAATGAGCAGTTCTTC. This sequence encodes CAIPGLAAYNEQFF.

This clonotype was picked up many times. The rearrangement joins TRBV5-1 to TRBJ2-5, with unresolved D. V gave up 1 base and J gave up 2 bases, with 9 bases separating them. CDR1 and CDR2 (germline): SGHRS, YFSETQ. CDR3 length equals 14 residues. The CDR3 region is CASSLWDQQETQYF. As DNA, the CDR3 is TGCGCCAGCAGCTTGTGGGATCAGCAAGAGACCCAGTACTTC.

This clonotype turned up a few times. The CDR3 sequence: CASSESTSNEKLFF. The DNA of the CDR3 is TGCGCCAGCAGTGAGTCGACAAGTAATGAAAAACTGTTTTTT. The chain carries TRBV10-2 and TRBJ1-4, with unresolved D. Germline V gene sequence: CDR1 WSHSY, CDR2 SAAADI. Trimming cost V 0 bases and J 4 bases, with 6 bases left between them. The CDR3 covers 14 residues.

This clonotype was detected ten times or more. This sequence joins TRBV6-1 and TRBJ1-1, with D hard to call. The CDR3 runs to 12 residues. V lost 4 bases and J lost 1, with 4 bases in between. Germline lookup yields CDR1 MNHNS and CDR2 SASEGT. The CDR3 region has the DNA TGTGCCAGCAGTGTTGCGAACACTGAAGCTTTCTTT. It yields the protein CASSVANTEAFF.

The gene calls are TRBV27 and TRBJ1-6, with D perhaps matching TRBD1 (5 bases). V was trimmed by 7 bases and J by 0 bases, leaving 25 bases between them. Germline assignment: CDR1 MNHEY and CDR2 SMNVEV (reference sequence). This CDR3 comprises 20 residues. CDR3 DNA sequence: TGTGCCAGCACCCAGAGACGGAGTCTTAGAGACAGCTCCTATAATTCACCCCTCCACTTT. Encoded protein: CASTQRRSLRDSSYNSPLHF.

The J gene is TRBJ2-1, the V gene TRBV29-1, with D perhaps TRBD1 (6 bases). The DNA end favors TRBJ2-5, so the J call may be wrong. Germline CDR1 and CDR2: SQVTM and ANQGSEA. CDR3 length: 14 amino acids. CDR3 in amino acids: CSVLDRRYQETQYF. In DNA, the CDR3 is TGCAGCGTCTTGGACAGACGTTATCAAGAGACCCAGTACTTC.

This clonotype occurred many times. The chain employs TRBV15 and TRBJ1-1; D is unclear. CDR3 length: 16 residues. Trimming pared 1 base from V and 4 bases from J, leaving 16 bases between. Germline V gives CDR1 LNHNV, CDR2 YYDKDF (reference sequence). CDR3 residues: CATSRGPGRGATEAFF. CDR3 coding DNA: TGTGCCACCAGCAGAGGTCCAGGTCGGGGTGCCACTGAAGCTTTCTTT. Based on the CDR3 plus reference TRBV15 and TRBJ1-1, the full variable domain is DAMVIQNPRYQVTQFGKPVTLSCSQTLNHNVMYWYQQKSSQAPKLLFHYYDKDFNNEADTPDNFQSRRPNTSFCFLDIRSPGLGDTAMYLCATSRGPGRGATEAFFGQGTRLTVV.

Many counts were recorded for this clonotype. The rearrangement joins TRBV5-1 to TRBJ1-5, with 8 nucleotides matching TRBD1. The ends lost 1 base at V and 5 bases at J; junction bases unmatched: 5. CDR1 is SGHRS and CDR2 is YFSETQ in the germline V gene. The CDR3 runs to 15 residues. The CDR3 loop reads CASSLSSGGDQPQHF. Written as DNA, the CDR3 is TGCGCCAGCAGCTTGAGTTCAGGGGGCGATCAGCCCCAGCATTTT.

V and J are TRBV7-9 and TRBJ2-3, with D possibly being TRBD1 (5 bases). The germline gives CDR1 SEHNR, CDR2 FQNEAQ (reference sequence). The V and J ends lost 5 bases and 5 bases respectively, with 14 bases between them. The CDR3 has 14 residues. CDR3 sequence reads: CASSQDMGRDTQYF. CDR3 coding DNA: TGTGCCAGCAGCCAGGACATGGGGCGAGATACGCAGTATTTT.

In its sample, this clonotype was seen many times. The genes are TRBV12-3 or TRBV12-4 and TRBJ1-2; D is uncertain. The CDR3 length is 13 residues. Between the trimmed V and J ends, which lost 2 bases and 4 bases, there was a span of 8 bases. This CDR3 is CASSLPGPYGYTF. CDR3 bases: TGTGCCAGCAGTTTACCGGGCCCCTATGGCTACACCTTC.

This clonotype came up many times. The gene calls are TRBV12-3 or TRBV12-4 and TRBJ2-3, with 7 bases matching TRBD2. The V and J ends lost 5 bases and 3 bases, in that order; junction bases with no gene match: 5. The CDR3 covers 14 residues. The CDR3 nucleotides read TGTGCCAGCAGTCCAGGGAGGGTGACAGATACGCAGTATTTT. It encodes CASSPGRVTDTQYF.

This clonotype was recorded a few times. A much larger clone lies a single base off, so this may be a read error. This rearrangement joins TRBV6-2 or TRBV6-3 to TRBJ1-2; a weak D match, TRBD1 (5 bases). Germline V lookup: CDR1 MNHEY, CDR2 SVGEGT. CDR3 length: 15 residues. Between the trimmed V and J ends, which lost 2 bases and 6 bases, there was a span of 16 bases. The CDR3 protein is CASSYEVTGYDGYTF. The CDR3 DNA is TGTGCCAGCAGTTACGAGGTTACAGGTTACGATGGCTACACCTTC.

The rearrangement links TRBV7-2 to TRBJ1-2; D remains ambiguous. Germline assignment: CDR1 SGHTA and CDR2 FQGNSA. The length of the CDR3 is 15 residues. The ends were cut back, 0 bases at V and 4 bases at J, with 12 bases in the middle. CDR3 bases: TGTGCCAGCAGCTTAGCGCTCCGGGGTAGCTATGGCTACACCTTC. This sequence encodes CASSLALRGSYGYTF.

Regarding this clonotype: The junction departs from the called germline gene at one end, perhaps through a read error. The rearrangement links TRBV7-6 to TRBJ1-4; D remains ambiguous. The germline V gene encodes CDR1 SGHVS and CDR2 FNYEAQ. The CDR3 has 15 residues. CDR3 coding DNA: TGTGCTAGCAGCTTAAGGACGGCAACTAATGAAAAACTGGTTTTT. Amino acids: CASSLRTATNEKLVF.

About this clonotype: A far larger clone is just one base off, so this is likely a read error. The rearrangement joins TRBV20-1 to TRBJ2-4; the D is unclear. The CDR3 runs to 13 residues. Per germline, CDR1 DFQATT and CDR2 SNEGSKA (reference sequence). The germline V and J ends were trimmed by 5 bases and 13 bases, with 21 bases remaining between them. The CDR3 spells CSAYTFTDNEQYF. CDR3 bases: TGCAGTGCTTATACGTTCACAGACAATGAGCAGTACTTC.

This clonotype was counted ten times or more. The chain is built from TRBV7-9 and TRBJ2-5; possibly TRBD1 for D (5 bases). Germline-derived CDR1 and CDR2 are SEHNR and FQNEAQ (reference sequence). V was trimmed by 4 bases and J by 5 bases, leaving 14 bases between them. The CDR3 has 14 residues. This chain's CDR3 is CASSSQVVAETQYF. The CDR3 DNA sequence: TGTGCCAGCAGCTCACAGGTCGTCGCCGAGACCCAGTACTTC.

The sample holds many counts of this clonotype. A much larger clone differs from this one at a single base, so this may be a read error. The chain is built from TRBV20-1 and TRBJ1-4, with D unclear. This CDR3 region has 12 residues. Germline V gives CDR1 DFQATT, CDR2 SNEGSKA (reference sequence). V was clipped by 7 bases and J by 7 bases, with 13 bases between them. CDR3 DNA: TGCAGTGTAGCGAGGGAACGTGAAAAACTGTTTTTT. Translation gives CSVAREREKLFF.

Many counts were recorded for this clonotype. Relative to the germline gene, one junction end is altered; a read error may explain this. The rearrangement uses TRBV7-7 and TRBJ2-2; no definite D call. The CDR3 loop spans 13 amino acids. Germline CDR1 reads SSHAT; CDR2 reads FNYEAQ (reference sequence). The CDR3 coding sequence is TGTGCTAGCAGCTTTGGACGGACCGGGGAGCTGTTTTTT. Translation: CASSFGRTGELFF.

The CDR3 DNA reads as TGTGCTAGTGGTCCCCAGGGCGGGAGTACGGATACGCAGTATTTT. Translation: CASGPQGGSTDTQYF. This rearrangement joins TRBV12-5 to TRBJ2-3; 7 nucleotides align to TRBD2. J was trimmed by 6 bases and V by 5 bases; bases with no gene match: 11. Germline V gives CDR1 LGHNT, CDR2 FRNRAP. This CDR3 comprises 15 residues.

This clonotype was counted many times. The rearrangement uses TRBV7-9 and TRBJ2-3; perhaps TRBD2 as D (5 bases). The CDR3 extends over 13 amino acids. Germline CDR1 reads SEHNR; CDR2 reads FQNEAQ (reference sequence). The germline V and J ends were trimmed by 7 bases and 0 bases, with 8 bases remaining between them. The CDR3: CASMEESTDTQYF. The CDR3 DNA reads TGTGCCAGCATGGAGGAGAGCACAGATACGCAGTATTTT.

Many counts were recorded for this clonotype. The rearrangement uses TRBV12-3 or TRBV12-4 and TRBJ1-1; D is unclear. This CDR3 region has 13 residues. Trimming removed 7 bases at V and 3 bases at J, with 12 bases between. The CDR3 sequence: CASTAGYHTEAFF. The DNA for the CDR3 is TGTGCCAGCACGGCCGGGTATCACACTGAAGCTTTCTTT.

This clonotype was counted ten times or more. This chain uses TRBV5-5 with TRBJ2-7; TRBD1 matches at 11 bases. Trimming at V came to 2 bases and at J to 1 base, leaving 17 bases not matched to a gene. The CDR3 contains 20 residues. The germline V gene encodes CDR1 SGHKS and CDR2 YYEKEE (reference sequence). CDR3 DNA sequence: TGTGCCAGCAGCTTCCTCCCGGGACAGGGGGGTCGTCGGTCGTCCTACGAGCAGTACTTC. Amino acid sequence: CASSFLPGQGGRRSSYEQYF.

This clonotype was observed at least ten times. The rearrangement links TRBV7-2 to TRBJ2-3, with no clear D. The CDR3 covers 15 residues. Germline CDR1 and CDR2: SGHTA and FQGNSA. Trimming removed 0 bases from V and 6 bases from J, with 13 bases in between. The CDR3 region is CASSLARRFRDTQYF. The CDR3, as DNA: TGTGCCAGCAGCTTAGCGAGAAGGTTTAGGGATACGCAGTATTTT.

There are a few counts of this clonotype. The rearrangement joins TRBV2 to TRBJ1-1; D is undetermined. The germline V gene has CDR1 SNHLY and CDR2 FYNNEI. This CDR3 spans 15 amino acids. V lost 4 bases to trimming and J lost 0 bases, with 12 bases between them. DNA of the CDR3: TGTGCCAGCAGTGTAAACCTAGCCGTGAACACTGAAGCTTTCTTT. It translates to CASSVNLAVNTEAFF.

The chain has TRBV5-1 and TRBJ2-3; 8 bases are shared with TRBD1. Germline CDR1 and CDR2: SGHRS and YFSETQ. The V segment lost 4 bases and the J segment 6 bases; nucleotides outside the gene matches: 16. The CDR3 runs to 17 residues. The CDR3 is CASSPKGQENAFDTQYF. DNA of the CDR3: TGCGCCAGCAGCCCGAAGGGACAGGAGAACGCTTTCGATACGCAGTATTTT.

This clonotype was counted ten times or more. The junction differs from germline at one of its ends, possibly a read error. Here the CDR3 reads CASSFTGLSEAFF. The CDR3 coding sequence is TGTGCCAGCAGCTTTACAGGGCTCTCTGAAGCTTTCTTT. The chain is built from TRBV5-1 and TRBJ1-1, with D tentatively TRBD1 (6 bases). This CDR3 spans 13 amino acids. The germline V gene has CDR1 SGHRS and CDR2 YFSETQ. The whole variable domain, remainder taken from reference TRBV5-1 and TRBJ1-1, is KAGVTQTPRYLIKTRGQQVTLSCSPISGHRSVSWYQQTPGQGLQFLFEYFSETQRNKGNFPGRFSGRQFSNSRSEMNVSTLELGDSALYLCASSFTGLSEAFFGQGTRLTVV.

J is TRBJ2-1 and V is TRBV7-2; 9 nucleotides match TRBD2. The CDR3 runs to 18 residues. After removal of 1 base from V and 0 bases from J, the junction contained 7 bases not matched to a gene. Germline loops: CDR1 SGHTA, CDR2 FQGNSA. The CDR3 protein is CASSLGGGGASSYNEQFF. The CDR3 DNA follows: TGTGCCAGCAGCTTAGGCGGCGGGGGGGCCAGCTCCTACAATGAGCAGTTCTTC.

This CDR3 is CASSVGGIANYGYTF. The CDR3 DNA reads as TGCGCCAGCAGTGTCGGAGGGATTGCTAACTATGGCTACACCTTC. The J gene is TRBJ1-2, the V gene TRBV10-2; unclear D gene. V dropped 4 bases and J dropped 0 bases, with 12 bases sitting between them. The CDR3 is 15 amino acids. Germline V gives CDR1 WSHSY, CDR2 SAAADI.

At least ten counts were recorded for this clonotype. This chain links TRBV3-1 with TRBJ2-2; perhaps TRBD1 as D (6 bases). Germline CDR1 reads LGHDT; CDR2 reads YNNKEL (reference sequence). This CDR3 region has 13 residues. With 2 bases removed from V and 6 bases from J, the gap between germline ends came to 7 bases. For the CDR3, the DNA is TGTGCCAGCAGCCAACAGGGGTCCGGGGAGCTGTTTTTT. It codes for CASSQQGSGELFF.